Given below is one TCR beta chain in context. This sample is drawn from a study of blood T cell repertoires in COVID-19. Whole-study context: Sites in the United States, Italy and Spain provided acute and convalescent COVID-19 samples.

Original data processing: Amplification from reference gene primers served as the basis for estimated nucleated cell counts. Sequencing was performed with immunoSEQ multiplex PCR; in TCRdb, only in-frame clones are kept and a portion is missing. Clonal size and the V and J genes are those of that table, whereas D and trimming came from the DNA. The sample lists around 450,000 clones, roughly 87% occurring once. The TCR comes from a woman between 18 and 30 years old who had recovered from COVID-19. Sample: PBMCs or T cells enriched from blood (not recorded which).

CDR3: CASSLFGGGLQETQYF. The DNA for the CDR3 is TGTGCCAGCAGCTTATTTGGGGGGGGCCTCCAAGAGACCCAGTACTTC. The genes are TRBV11-2 and TRBJ2-5; possibly TRBD2 for D (7 bases). Germline CDR1 is SGHAT and CDR2 is FQNNGV. V gave up 2 bases and J gave up 1 base, with 14 bases separating them. This CDR3 comprises 16 residues.